This TCR beta chain was captured by sequencing in a study of metastatic and nonmetastatic thyroid tumors. As for the study in general: Repertoire comparison spanned blood and tumor or nodule tissue of malignant and benign thyroid patients.

There are many counts of this clone. What it binds is unknown. Original analysis: Clinicopathological groups of papillary thyroid cancer showed CDR3 differences that were used to build a distant-metastasis classifier. TCRdb re-clonotyped the PCR reads via MiXCR. TCRdb assigned the V and J calls; the authors' analysis was not used. Found here are about 39,000 clones, approximately 20% of them singletons; the top ten hold about a sixth. Overall study results and limits: When malignant thyroid tumors were compared with benign nodules, TCR beta diversity was reportedly significantly higher in the malignant tumors. This held in both blood and tumor samples.

Each patient came to thyroid surgery without any prior treatment (of any kind). The CDR3 covers 12 residues. CDR1 is SGHRS, CDR2 YFSETQ, per germline. V was trimmed by 0 bases and J by 8 bases, leaving 8 bases between them. The chain uses TRBV5-1 and TRBJ1-2, with D unresolved. This receptor was identified in a female donor with papillary thyroid cancer or a benign thyroid nodule (not recorded which). Some clones in this sample may be carry-over from other donors' samples. Material for sequencing was blood. For the CDR3, the DNA is TGCGCCAGCAGCTTGGAGGCGGGGGGCTACACCTTC. Protein product: CASSLEAGGYTF.